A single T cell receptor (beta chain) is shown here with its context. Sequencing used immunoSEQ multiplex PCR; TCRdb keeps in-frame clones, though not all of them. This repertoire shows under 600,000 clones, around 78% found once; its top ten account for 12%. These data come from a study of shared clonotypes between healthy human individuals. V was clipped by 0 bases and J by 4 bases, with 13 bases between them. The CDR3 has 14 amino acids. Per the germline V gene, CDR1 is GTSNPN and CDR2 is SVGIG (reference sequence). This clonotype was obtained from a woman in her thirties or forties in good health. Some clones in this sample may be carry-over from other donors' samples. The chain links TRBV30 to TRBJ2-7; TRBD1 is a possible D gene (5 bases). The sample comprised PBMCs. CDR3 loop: CAWSVGRVGYEQYF. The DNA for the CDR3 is TGTGCCTGGAGTGTGGGCAGGGTAGGTTACGAGCAGTACTTC.